These 14 T cell receptor beta chains share one sample of origin, sequenced in a study of preoperative IRX-2 immunotherapy in early breast cancer. Treatment specified: preoperative locoregional IRX-2 cytokine immunotherapy. Sequenced by immunoSEQ multiplex PCR; TCRdb stores in-frame clones only, minus some. Among around 28,000 clones listed, nearly 80% were seen once. The specimen comprised lymph node tissue, sampled before IRX-2 immunotherapy. The receptors stem from a human donor with breast cancer.

J is TRBJ1-4 and V is TRBV19, with D possibly being TRBD1 (5 bases). The CDR3 runs 14 residues. The germline V and J ends were trimmed by 7 bases and 8 bases, with 17 bases remaining between them. Looked up from germline, CDR1 is LNHDA and CDR2 is SQIVND (reference sequence). The DNA of the CDR3 is TGTGCCAGTAACAAAGCTGGTGGGGGAGAAAAACTGTTTTTT. Encoded protein: CASNKAGGGEKLFF.

This clone was found once. V is TRBV6-8 and J is TRBJ2-5, with D possibly matching TRBD1 (6 bases). This CDR3 contains 14 residues. The V end lost 2 bases, the J end lost 5 bases, and 12 bases lay between the germline ends. Germline values: CDR1 MNHGY, CDR2 SAAAGT. CDR3 DNA sequence: TGTGCCAGCAGTTACCGCAGGGGATGGGAGACCCAGTACTTC. Protein product: CASSYRRGWETQYF.

This sequence joins TRBV6-8 and TRBJ1-5; D not certain. V gave up 4 bases and J gave up 7 bases, with 8 bases separating them. Germline values: CDR1 MNHGY, CDR2 SAAAGT. The CDR3 has 12 residues. The CDR3 DNA reads TGTGCCAGCAGTTTCGTGGGGCAGCCCCAGCATTTT. Translation: CASSFVGQPQHF.

This chain uses TRBV1 with TRBJ2-3; the table's D call, TRBD2, has no DNA check behind it. TRBV1 represents a pseudogene. CDR3 length equals 15 residues. CDR3 in DNA: TGCGCCAGCAGCCAAGAACTAGCGGACACAGATACGCAGTATTTT. Amino acid sequence: CASSQELADTDTQYF.

In DNA form, the CDR3 reads TGTGCCAGCAGCTGGGCCGGGACGGGTATCTACGAGCAGTACTTC. Protein: CASSWAGTGIYEQYF. The chain joins TRBV11-3 to TRBJ2-7; the D call may be TRBD1 or TRBD2 (5 bases each). V dropped 4 bases and J dropped 3 bases, with 16 bases sitting between them. Germline loops: CDR1 SGHNT, CDR2 YENEEA. The CDR3 has 15 residues.

This chain uses TRBV11-3 with TRBJ1-5; D might be TRBD1 (6 bases). Trimming stripped 5 bases from V and 6 bases from J, with 14 bases between. The CDR3 runs 14 residues. Germline-derived CDR1 and CDR2 are SGHNT and YENEEA. CDR3 bases: TGTGCCAGCAGCCGAGGCCAGGGGAGTCAGCCCCAGCATTTT. This gives the protein CASSRGQGSQPQHF.

The rearrangement joins TRBV19 to TRBJ1-6; TRBD1 aligns across 8 bases. This CDR3 contains 16 residues. Germline CDR1 and CDR2: LNHDA and SQIVND (reference sequence). The ends lost 5 bases at V and 8 bases at J; junction bases unmatched: 11. The CDR3 protein is CASSPGTGRGDSPLHF. DNA for the CDR3: TGTGCCAGTAGTCCAGGGACAGGCCGCGGTGATTCACCCCTCCACTTT.

The chain joins TRBV5-1 to TRBJ1-6, with D unclear. Germline CDR1 reads SGHRS; CDR2 reads YFSETQ. This CDR3 has 17 residues. The V end was cut by 0 bases, the J end by 4 bases, with 14 bases between. CDR3 nucleotides: TGCGCCAGCAGCTTGGCCAGCAACAGTATTTATAATTCACCCCTCCACTTT. It specifies CASSLASNSIYNSPLHF. Drawing the rest from reference TRBV5-1 and TRBJ1-6, the complete variable domain is KAGVTQTPRYLIKTRGQQVTLSCSPISGHRSVSWYQQTPGQGLQFLFEYFSETQRNKGNFPGRFSGRQFSNSRSEMNVSTLELGDSALYLCASSLASNSIYNSPLHFGNGTRLTVT.

This clone was observed a handful of times. This chain connects TRBV19 to TRBJ2-4; TRBD2 might be the D (6 bases). Trimming removed 3 bases at V and 0 bases at J, with 12 bases between. Germline V gene sequence: CDR1 LNHDA, CDR2 SQIVND (reference sequence). The CDR3 sequence is 16 residues long. CDR3 sequence: CASSIGSSIAKNIQYF. In nucleotides, the CDR3 is TGTGCCAGTAGTATCGGGAGCAGTATAGCCAAAAACATTCAGTACTTC.

The genes are TRBV11-3 and TRBJ2-5, with TRBD2 matching 13 bases. Germline CDR1 and CDR2: SGHNT and YENEEA. This CDR3 is built from 15 residues. J lost 8 bases, V lost 3 bases, and 6 bases had no gene match. The CDR3 DNA reads as TGTGCCAGCAGCTTGACTAGCGGGGGGCCAGGAACCCAGTACTTC. Protein product: CASSLTSGGPGTQYF.

This clone was counted a single time. The chain has TRBV11-3 and TRBJ1-4; 8 positions agree with TRBD1. V shed 5 bases, J shed 5 bases, and the junction held 13 bases outside the gene matches. The germline V gene has CDR1 SGHNT and CDR2 YENEEA. The CDR3 has 17 amino acids. This CDR3 is CASSPRTRGRTNEKLFF. Written as DNA, the CDR3 is TGTGCCAGCAGCCCAAGAACCAGGGGGCGAACAAATGAAAAACTGTTTTTT.

The chain is built from TRBV11-3 and TRBJ1-1, with TRBD1 identical over 8 bases. V trimming: 5 bases; J trimming: 0 bases; junction bases outside the gene matches: 5. The CDR3 spans 15 residues. Germline V gene sequence: CDR1 SGHNT, CDR2 YENEEA. CDR3 amino acids: CASSRVTGVNTEAFF. CDR3 nucleotides: TGTGCCAGCAGCCGCGTGACAGGGGTGAACACTGAAGCTTTCTTT.

The genes are TRBV7-1 and TRBJ1-6; the match to TRBD1 covers 10 bases. TRBV7-1 is classed as an ORF, of uncertain function. The CDR3 runs to 16 residues. V was pared by 2 bases and J by 8 bases, with 6 bases of the junction left unmatched. The CDR3 is CASSSPTGGRDSPLHF. The DNA for the CDR3 is TGTGCCAGCAGCTCACCGACAGGGGGCAGGGATTCACCCCTCCACTTT.

The V and J genes are TRBV12-2 and TRBJ2-1; the D call TRBD2 from the table was never checked on the DNA. TRBV12-2 is classified as a pseudogene. The CDR3 has 16 amino acids. The CDR3 DNA sequence: TGTGCAAGTCGCTTAGGCCTAGCGGGGGCCTACAATGAGCAGTTCTTC. It yields the protein CASRLGLAGAYNEQFF.